This T cell receptor (beta chain) was identified during a study of early T cells in non-severe SARS-CoV-2 infection. This clonotype has ten or more counts. There are 15 residues in the CDR3. The V and J ends lost 7 bases and 0 bases respectively, with 10 bases between them. TCRdb passed the 5' RACE reads through MiXCR, listing each CDR3 protein once. The table has under 45,000 distinct CDR3 sequences, approximately 5.9% seen once; the top ten hold around 5.8%. The sequencing here drew on whole blood, taken at baseline. The sequence was collected from an adult who was a healthcare worker with PCR-confirmed SARS-CoV-2 infection or an uninfected control (not recorded which). The J gene is TRBJ2-6, the V gene TRBV12-3 or TRBV12-4; D call uncertain. CDR3 sequence reads: CASTFRVSGANVLTF. CDR3 coding DNA: TGTGCCAGCACCTTCCGGGTCTCTGGGGCCAACGTCCTGACTTTC.